This T cell receptor beta chain was identified during a study of CXCR3-negative and CXCR3-positive naive CD8 T cells. On this clonotype: Its antigen remains unidentified.

General study points: Whereas both naive subsets had comparably high diversity, memory CD8+ cells had much lower diversity. CXCR3-positive naive cells carried more hydrophobic TRB CDR3s than CXCR3-negative naive cells did. Fresh PBMCs served for most assays, and CXCR3 expression fell partially after cryopreservation.

The method, 5' RACE with UMI labels, was used to prepare the TRB cDNA libraries. One entry per CDR3 protein, without DNA, is what TCRdb gives after re-calling the 5' RACE reads. With approximately 83,000 distinct CDR3 sequences in the sample, the ten largest clones hold approximately 1.7%. Naive CD8+ T cells showed a CD45RO-CCR7+CD27+CD95- phenotype. Sequencing was done on a sample of naive CXCR3- CD8+ T cells from blood. This sample's subset: CD45RO-CCR7+CD27+CD95- naive CD8+ T cells lacking CXCR3 (TNR3-). The clonotype comes from a human donor in good health. Some clones in this sample may be carry-over from other donors' samples.

The CDR3 region is CSARTGVSSTDTQYF. This rearrangement joins TRBV29-1 to TRBJ2-3; TCRdb indicates TRBD1, and absent DNA this call remains unverified. The CDR3 has 15 residues. Germline CDR1 SQVTM, CDR2 ANQGSEA.